Listed below are T cell receptor beta chains from one sample, sequenced in a study of blood T cell repertoires in COVID-19. Using immunoSEQ multiplex PCR, the repertoire was profiled, and TCRdb retains in-frame clones only, with some absent. The sample carries almost 350,000 clones, approximately 91% recorded once. The sample was PBMCs or T cells enriched from blood (not recorded which). Every receptor here comes from a woman in her twenties or thirties who had been exposed to COVID-19. The CDR3 runs from the conserved cysteine through the conserved F or W. A D gene is named only where the DNA matches it firmly. The size field is filled for only some rows; it gives once, few, many or a size class.

v_call: TRBV6-5; d_call: TRBD2; clone_size: NA; j_call: TRBJ2-7; cdr3_nt: TGTGCCAGCAGTTATGGACTAGCGGGAATTCCCTACGAGCAGTACTTC; cdr3_aa: CASSYGLAGIPYEQYF
v_call: TRBV6-5; d_call: NA; clone_size: NA; j_call: TRBJ1-2; cdr3_nt: TGTGCCAGCCACAGGACCGCTAACTATGGCTACACCTTC; cdr3_aa: CASHRTANYGYTF
v_call: TRBV18; d_call: TRBD2; clone_size: NA; j_call: TRBJ2-1; cdr3_nt: TGTGCCAGCTCACCACGGCGGGAGAGGGACCACAATGAGCAGTTCTTC; cdr3_aa: CASSPRRERDHNEQFF
v_call: TRBV24-1; d_call: TRBD2; clone_size: NA; j_call: TRBJ2-7; cdr3_nt: TGTGCCACCAGTGCCTTGGGACTAGCGGGAGTCTACGAGCAGTACTTC; cdr3_aa: CATSALGLAGVYEQYF
v_call: TRBV5-8; d_call: TRBD1; clone_size: NA; j_call: TRBJ1-5; cdr3_nt: TGTGCCAGCAGCTTGCGGCTGGGGACAGGCAATCAGCCCCAGCATTTT; cdr3_aa: CASSLRLGTGNQPQHF
v_call: TRBV10-3; d_call: TRBD1; clone_size: NA; j_call: TRBJ1-2; cdr3_nt: TGTGCCATCAGGTCGGGACAGCGTCTCCGCTATGGCTACACCTTC; cdr3_aa: CAIRSGQRLRYGYTF
v_call: TRBV3-1/TRBV3-2; d_call: TRBD2; clone_size: once; j_call: TRBJ2-7; cdr3_nt: TGTGCCAGCAGCTATGGACTAGCGGGATTAGGCTACGAGCAGTACTTC; cdr3_aa: CASSYGLAGLGYEQYF
v_call: TRBV5-4; d_call: TRBD2; clone_size: NA; j_call: TRBJ2-7; cdr3_nt: TGTGCCAGCAGCTTGTTAGCGGGGTCCTACGAGCAGTACTTC; cdr3_aa: CASSLLAGSYEQYF
v_call: TRBV3-1/TRBV3-2; d_call: NA; clone_size: NA; j_call: TRBJ2-7; cdr3_nt: TGTGCCAGCAGCCACCAAGCGGAAACTCCCTACGAGCAGTACTTC; cdr3_aa: CASSHQAETPYEQYF
v_call: TRBV20-1; d_call: TRBD1; clone_size: few; j_call: TRBJ1-4; cdr3_nt: TGCAGTGCCCTACCGGGACAGGCATTT; cdr3_aa: CSALPGQAF
v_call: TRBV10-3; d_call: TRBD2; clone_size: NA; j_call: TRBJ2-7; cdr3_nt: TGTGCCATCAGTGACCTAGCGGGAGGTAACGGGTACGAGCAGTACTTC; cdr3_aa: CAISDLAGGNGYEQYF
v_call: TRBV28; d_call: TRBD1; clone_size: NA; j_call: TRBJ1-6; cdr3_nt: TGTGCCAGCAGTTTAATTGTCAGGGGGACTTCACCCCTCCACTTT; cdr3_aa: CASSLIVRGTSPLHF
v_call: TRBV9; d_call: TRBD2; clone_size: NA; j_call: TRBJ2-1; cdr3_nt: TGTGCCAGCAGCGACGGGGGGGCGGAAGCCGGGCCCAATGAGCAGTTCTTC; cdr3_aa: CASSDGGAEAGPNEQFF
v_call: TRBV11-2; d_call: TRBD2; clone_size: NA; j_call: TRBJ2-1; cdr3_nt: TGTGCCAGCAGCTTAAGGCGGGGACTAGCCTACAATGAGCAGTTCTTC; cdr3_aa: CASSLRRGLAYNEQFF
v_call: TRBV7-3; d_call: TRBD1; clone_size: NA; j_call: TRBJ1-2; cdr3_nt: TGTGCCAGCAGCCCCTCACCCCAGGGGGAGGACTATGGCTACACCTTC; cdr3_aa: CASSPSPQGEDYGYTF
v_call: TRBV27; d_call: NA; clone_size: NA; j_call: TRBJ2-7; cdr3_nt: TGTGCCAGCAGTTCCGGGACACCGTCCTACGAGCAGTACTTC; cdr3_aa: CASSSGTPSYEQYF
v_call: TRBV28; d_call: NA; clone_size: NA; j_call: TRBJ1-2; cdr3_nt: TGTGCCAGCAGTAGACACAGTGGCGGGTTAGGCTACACCTTC; cdr3_aa: CASSRHSGGLGYTF
v_call: TRBV5-5; d_call: TRBD1; clone_size: NA; j_call: TRBJ1-5; cdr3_nt: TGTGCCAGCAGCTCCGGGACAGGGGACGTCAATCAGCCCCAGCATTTT; cdr3_aa: CASSSGTGDVNQPQHF
v_call: TRBV9; d_call: NA; clone_size: NA; j_call: TRBJ2-2; cdr3_nt: TGTGCCAGCAGCGTGAGGGCTGGGCGAGACACCGGGGAGCTGTTTTTT; cdr3_aa: CASSVRAGRDTGELFF